This TCR beta chain was observed in a study of T cells in narcolepsy. The V and J ends lost 8 bases and 9 bases, in that order; junction bases with no gene match: 9. Germline V gene lookup returns CDR1 LNHDA and CDR2 SQIVND (reference sequence). The length of the CDR3 is 14 residues. This clone has a handful of counts. TCRdb's table, derived via immunoSEQ multiplex PCR, lists solely in-frame clones and lacks some. The sample records 15,000 to 20,000 clones, around 84% being singletons. This receptor was identified in a human donor in good health. The V call is TRBV19, the J call TRBJ1-6, with 8 bases aligning to TRBD1. Sequencing used memory (CD45RA-) CD4+ T cells from blood. CDR3 in DNA: TGTGCCAGTGCGTTACAGGGGGAAACTTCACCCCTCCACTTT. This sequence encodes CASALQGETSPLHF.